This TCR beta chain was obtained from a study of radiotherapy plus CTLA-4 blockade in lung cancer. Some clones are missing from TCRdb's copy, which holds only in-frame ones; the method was immunoSEQ multiplex PCR. The sample has 39,000 or so clones; 60% to 75% are singletons. The CDR3 runs to 15 residues. The V gene's germline CDR1 is MGHRA and CDR2 YSYEKL. Trimming took off 2 bases at V and 0 bases at J, with 10 bases between the two ends. With ipilimumab providing CTLA-4 blockade, focal radiation was administered to patients who had chemo-refractory metastatic non-small-cell lung cancer. The sequencing used peripheral blood, collected from a patient treated with radiotherapy plus ipilimumab. This sequence was found in a human donor with non-small cell lung cancer who had stable disease on radiotherapy plus ipilimumab. This sequence joins TRBV4-1 and TRBJ1-1; D is possibly TRBD1 (6 bases). In nucleotides, the CDR3 is TGCGCCAGCAGCCAAAACAGGGCCCTGAACACTGAAGCTTTCTTT. Residues: CASSQNRALNTEAFF.